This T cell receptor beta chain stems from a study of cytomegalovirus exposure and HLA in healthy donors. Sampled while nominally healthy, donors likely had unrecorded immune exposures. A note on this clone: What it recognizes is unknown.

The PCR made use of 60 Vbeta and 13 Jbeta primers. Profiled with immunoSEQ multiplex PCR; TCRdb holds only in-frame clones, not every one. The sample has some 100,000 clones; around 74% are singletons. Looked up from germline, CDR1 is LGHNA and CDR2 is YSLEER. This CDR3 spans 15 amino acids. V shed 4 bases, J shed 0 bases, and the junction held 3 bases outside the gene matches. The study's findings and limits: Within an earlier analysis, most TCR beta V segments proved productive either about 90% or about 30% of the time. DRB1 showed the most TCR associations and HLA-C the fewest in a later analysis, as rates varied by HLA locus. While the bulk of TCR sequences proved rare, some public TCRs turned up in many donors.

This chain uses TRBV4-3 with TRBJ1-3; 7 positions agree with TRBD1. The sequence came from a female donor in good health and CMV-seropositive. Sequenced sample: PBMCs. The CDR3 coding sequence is TGCGCCAGCAGCCTCGACAGGGTCTCTGGAAACACCATATATTTT. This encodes CASSLDRVSGNTIYF.